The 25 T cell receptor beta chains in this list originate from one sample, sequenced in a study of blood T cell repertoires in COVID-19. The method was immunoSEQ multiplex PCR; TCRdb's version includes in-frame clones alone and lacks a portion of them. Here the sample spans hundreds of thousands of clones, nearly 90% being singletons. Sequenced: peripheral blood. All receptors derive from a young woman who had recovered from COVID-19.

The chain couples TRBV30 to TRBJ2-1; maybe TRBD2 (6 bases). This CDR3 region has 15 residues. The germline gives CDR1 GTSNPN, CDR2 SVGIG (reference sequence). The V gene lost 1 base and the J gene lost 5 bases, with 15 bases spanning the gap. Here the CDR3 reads CAWSDGPSGDNEQFF. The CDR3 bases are TGTGCCTGGAGTGACGGTCCCTCGGGGGACAATGAGCAGTTCTTC.

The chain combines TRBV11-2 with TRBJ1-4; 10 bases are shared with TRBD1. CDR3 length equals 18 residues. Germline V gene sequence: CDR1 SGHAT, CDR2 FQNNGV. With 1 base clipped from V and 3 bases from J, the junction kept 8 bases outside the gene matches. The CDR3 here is CASSLVAGTGVPNEKLFF. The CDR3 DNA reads TGTGCCAGCAGCTTAGTCGCCGGGACAGGGGTCCCTAATGAAAAACTGTTTTTT.

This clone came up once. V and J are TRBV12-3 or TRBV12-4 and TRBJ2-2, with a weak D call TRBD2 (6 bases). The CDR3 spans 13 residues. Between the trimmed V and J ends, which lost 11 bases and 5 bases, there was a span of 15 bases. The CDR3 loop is CAGLRELTGELFF. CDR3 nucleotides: TGTGCCGGACTAAGGGAGCTTACCGGGGAGCTGTTTTTT.

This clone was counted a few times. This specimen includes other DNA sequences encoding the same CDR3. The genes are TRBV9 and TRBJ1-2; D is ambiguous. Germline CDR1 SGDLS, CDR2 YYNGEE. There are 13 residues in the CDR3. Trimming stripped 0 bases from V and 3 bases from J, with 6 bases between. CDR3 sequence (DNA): TGTGCCAGCAGCGTAGACGGAGACTATGGCTACACCTTC. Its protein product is CASSVDGDYGYTF.

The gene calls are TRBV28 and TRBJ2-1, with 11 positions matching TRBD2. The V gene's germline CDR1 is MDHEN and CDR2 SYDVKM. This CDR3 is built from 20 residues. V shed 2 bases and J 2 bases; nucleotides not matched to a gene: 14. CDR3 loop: CASSLRSGLAATMTYNEQFF. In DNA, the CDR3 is TGTGCCAGCAGTTTAAGGTCGGGACTAGCGGCCACTATGACCTACAATGAGCAGTTCTTC.

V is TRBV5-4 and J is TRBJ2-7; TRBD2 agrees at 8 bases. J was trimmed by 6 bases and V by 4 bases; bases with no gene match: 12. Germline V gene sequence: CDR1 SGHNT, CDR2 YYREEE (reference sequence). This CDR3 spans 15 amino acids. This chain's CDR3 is CASSRESGSRGEQYF. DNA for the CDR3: TGTGCCAGCAGCCGCGAAAGCGGGAGCAGGGGCGAGCAGTACTTC.

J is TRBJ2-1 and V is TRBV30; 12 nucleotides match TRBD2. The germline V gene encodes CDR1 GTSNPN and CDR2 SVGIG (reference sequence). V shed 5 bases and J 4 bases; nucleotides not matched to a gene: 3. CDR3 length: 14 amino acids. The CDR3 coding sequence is TGTGCCTGGGGGACTAGCGGGTTTTACAATGAGCAGTTCTTC. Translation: CAWGTSGFYNEQFF.

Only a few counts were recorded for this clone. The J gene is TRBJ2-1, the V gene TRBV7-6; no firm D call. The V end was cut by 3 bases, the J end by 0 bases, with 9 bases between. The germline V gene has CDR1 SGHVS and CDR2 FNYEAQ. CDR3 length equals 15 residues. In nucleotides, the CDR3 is TGTGCCAGCAGCTTGCAACACAGCTCCTACAATGAGCAGTTCTTC. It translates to CASSLQHSSYNEQFF. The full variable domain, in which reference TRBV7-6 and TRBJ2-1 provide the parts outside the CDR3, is GAGVSQSPRYKVTKRGQDVALRCDPISGHVSLYWYRQALGQGPEFLTYFNYEAQQDKSGLPNDRFSAERPEGSISTLTIQRTEQRDSAMYRCASSLQHSSYNEQFFGPGTRLTVL.

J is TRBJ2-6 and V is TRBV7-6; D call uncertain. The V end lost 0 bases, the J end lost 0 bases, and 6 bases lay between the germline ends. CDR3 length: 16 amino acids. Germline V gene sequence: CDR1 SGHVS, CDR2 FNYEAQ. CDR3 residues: CASSLAWASGANVLTF. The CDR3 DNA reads TGTGCCAGCAGCTTAGCGTGGGCCTCTGGGGCCAACGTCCTGACTTTC.

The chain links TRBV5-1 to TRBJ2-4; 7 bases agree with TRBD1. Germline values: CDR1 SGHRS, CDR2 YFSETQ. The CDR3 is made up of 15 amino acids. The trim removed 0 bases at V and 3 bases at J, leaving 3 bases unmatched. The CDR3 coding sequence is TGCGCCAGCAGCTTGGGGGGACAGTACAAAAACATTCAGTACTTC. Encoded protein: CASSLGGQYKNIQYF.

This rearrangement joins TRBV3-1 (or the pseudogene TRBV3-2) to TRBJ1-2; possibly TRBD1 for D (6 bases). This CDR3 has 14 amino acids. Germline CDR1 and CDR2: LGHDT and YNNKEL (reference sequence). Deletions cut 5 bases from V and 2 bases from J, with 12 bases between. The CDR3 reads CASSVRGQNYGYTF. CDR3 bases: TGTGCCAGCAGCGTACGCGGACAGAACTATGGCTACACCTTC.

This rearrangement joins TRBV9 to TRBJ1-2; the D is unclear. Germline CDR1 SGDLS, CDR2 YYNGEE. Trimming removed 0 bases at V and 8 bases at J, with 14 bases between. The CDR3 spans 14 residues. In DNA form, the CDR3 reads TGTGCCAGCAGCGTAGGGCAGACCCGAGGGGGCTACACCTTC. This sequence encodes CASSVGQTRGGYTF.

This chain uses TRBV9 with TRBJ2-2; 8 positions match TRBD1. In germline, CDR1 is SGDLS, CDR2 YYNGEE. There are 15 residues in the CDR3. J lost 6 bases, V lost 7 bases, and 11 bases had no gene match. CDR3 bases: TGTGCCAGCGGGGAAGACAGGGGAGTCCCCGGGGAGCTGTTTTTT. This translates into CASGEDRGVPGELFF. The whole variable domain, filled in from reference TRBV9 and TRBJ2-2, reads DSGVTQTPKHLITATGQRVTLRCSPRSGDLSVYWYQQSLDQGLQFLIQYYNGEERAKGNILERFSAQQFPDLHSELNLSSLELGDSALYFCASGEDRGVPGELFFGEGSRLTVL.

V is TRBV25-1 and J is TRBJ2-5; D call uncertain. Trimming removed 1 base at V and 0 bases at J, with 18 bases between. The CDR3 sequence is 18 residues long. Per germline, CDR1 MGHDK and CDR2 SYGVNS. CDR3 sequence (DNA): TGTGCCAGCAGTGAATCCCGAGGAAGGTCGAGGAACCAAGAGACCCAGTACTTC. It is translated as CASSESRGRSRNQETQYF.

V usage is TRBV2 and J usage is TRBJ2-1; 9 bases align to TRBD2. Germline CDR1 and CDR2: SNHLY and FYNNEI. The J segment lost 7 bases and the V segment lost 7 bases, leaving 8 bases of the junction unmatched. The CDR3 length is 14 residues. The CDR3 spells CASMVPSGTNEQFF. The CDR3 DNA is TGTGCCAGCATGGTTCCTAGCGGGACTAATGAGCAGTTCTTC.

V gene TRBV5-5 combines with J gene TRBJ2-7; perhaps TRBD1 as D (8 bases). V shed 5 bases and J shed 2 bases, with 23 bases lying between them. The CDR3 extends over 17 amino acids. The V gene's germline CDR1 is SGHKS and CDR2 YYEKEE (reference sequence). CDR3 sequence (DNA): TGTGCCAGCAGGTACGGGACAGGCCTAGCGGTTACCTACGAGCAGTACTTC. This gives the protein CASRYGTGLAVTYEQYF. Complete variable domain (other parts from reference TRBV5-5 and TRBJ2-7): DAGVTQSPTHLIKTRGQQVTLRCSPISGHKSVSWYQQVLGQGPQFIFQYYEKEERGRGNFPDRFSARQFPNYSSELNVNALLLGDSALYLCASRYGTGLAVTYEQYFGPGTRLTVT.

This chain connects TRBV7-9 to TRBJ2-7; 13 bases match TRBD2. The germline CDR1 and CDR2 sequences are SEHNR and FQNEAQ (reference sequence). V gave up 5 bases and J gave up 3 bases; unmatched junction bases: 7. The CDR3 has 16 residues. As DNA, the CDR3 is TGTGCCAGCAGCGGCGAGGGACTAGCGGGGTTCTACGAGCAGTACTTC. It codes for CASSGEGLAGFYEQYF.

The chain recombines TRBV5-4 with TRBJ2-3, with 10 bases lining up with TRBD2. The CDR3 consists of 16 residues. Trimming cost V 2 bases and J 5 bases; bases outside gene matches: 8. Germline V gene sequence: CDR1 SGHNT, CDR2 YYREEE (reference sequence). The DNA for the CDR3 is TGTGCCAGCAGCTTCGCGCTAGCGGGAGATAGAGATACGCAGTATTTT. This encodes CASSFALAGDRDTQYF.

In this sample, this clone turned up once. This CDR3 is CASSRTGGDYNEQFF. The CDR3, as DNA: TGCGCCAGCAGCCGAACAGGGGGCGACTACAATGAGCAGTTCTTC. The chain uses TRBV4-1 and TRBJ2-1, with 9 bases lining up with TRBD1. This CDR3 comprises 15 residues. Germline V gene sequence: CDR1 MGHRA, CDR2 YSYEKL. Trimming at V came to 4 bases and at J to 3 bases, leaving 4 bases not matched to a gene.

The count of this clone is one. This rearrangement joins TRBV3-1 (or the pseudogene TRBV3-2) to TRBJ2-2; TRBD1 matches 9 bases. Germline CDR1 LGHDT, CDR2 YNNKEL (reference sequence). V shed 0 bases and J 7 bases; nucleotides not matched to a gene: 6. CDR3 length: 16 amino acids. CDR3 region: CASSQDRDRVGGELFF. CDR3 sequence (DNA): TGTGCCAGCAGCCAAGACCGGGACAGGGTTGGCGGGGAGCTGTTTTTT.

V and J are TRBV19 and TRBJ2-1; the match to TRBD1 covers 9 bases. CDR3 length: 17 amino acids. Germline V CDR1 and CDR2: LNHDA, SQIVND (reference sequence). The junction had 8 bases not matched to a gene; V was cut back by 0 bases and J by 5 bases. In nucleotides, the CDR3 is TGTGCCAGTAGTATAGAGTGGAGACAGGGGGGGGACAATGAGCAGTTCTTC. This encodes CASSIEWRQGGDNEQFF.

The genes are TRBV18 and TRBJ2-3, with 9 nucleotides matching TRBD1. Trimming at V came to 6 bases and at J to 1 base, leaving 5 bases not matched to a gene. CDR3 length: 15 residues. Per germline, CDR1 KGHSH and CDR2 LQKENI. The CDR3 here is CASSRGQGGTDTQYF. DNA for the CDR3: TGTGCCAGCTCCCGGGGACAGGGAGGCACAGATACGCAGTATTTT.

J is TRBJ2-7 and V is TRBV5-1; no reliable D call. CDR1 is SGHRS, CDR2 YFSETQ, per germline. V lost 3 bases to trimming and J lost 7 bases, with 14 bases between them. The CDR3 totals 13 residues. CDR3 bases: TGCGCCAGCAGCTCCCGGCCTGGGCATGAGCAGTACTTC. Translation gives CASSSRPGHEQYF. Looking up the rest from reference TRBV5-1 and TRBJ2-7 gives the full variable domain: KAGVTQTPRYLIKTRGQQVTLSCSPISGHRSVSWYQQTPGQGLQFLFEYFSETQRNKGNFPGRFSGRQFSNSRSEMNVSTLELGDSALYLCASSSRPGHEQYFGPGTRLTVT.

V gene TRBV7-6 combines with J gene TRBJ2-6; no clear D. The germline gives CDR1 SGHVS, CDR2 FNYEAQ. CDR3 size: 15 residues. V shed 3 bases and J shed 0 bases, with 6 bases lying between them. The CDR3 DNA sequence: TGTGCCAGCAGCTTTGCAGACTCTGGGGCCAACGTCCTGACTTTC. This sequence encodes CASSFADSGANVLTF.

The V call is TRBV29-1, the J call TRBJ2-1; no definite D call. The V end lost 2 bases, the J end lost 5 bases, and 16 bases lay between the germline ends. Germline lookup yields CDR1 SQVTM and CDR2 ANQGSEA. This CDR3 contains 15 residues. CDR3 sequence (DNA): TGCAGCGTTGAATTCGCGATCTTCGGTAACAATGAGCAGTTCTTC. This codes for CSVEFAIFGNNEQFF.